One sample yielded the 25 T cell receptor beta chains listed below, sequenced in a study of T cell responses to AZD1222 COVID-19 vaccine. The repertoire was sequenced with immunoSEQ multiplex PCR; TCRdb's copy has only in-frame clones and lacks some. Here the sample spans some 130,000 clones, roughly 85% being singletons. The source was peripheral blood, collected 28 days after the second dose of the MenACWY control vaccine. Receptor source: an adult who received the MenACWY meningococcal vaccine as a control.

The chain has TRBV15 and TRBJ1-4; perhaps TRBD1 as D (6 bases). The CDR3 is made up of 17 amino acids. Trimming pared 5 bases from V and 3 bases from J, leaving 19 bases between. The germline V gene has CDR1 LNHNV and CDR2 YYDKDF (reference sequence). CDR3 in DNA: TGTGCCACCAGCCCCCTGGGATCGGGGGCAGCTAATGAAAAACTGTTTTTT. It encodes CATSPLGSGAANEKLFF. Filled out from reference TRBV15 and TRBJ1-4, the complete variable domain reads DAMVIQNPRYQVTQFGKPVTLSCSQTLNHNVMYWYQQKSSQAPKLLFHYYDKDFNNEADTPDNFQSRRPNTSFCFLDIRSPGLGDTAMYLCATSPLGSGAANEKLFFGSGTQLSVL.

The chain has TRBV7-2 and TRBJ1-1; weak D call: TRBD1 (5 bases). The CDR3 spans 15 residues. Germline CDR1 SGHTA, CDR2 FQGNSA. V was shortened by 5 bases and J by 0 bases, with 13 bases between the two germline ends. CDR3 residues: CASSDMDTLNTEAFF. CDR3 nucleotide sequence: TGTGCCAGCAGCGACATGGACACCTTGAACACTGAAGCTTTCTTT.

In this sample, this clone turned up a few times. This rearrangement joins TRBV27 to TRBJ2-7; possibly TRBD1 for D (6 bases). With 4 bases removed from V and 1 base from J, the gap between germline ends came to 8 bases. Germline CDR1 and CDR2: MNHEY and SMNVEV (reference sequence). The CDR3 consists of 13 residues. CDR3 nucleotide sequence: TGTGCCAGCAGTTCCAGGGGATCCTACGAGCAGTACGTC. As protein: CASSSRGSYEQYV.

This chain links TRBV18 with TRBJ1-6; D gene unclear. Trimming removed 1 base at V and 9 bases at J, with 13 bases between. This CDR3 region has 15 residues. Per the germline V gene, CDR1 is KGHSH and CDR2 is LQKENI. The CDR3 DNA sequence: TGTGCCAGCTCACCACTGAACCAACTGGGTTCACCCCTCCACTTT. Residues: CASSPLNQLGSPLHF.

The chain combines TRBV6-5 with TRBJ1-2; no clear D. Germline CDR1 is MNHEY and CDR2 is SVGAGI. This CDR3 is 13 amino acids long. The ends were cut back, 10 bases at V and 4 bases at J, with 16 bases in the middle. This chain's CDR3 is CAIRLGAGYGYTF. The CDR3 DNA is TGTGCCATCCGGTTGGGCGCAGGCTATGGCTACACCTTC.

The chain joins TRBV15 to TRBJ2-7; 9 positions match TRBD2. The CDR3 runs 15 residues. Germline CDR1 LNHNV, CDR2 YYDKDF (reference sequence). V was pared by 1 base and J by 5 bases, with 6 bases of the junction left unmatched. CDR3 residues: CATSRAAGLANEQYF. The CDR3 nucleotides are TGTGCCACCAGCAGAGCGGCGGGACTAGCAAACGAGCAGTACTTC.

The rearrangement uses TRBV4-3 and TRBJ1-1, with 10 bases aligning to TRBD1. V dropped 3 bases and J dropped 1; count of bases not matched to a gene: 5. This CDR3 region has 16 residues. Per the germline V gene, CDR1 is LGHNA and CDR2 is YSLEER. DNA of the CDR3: TGCGCCAGCAGCCAGGACAGGGGGTTATCGAACACTGAAGCTTTCTTT. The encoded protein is CASSQDRGLSNTEAFF.

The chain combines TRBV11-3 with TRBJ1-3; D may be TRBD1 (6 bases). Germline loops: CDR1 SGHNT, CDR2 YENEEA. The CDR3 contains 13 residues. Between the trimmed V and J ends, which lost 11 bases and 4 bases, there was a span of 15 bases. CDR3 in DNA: TGTGCCTCCGCCACAGGGTCCGGAAACACCATATATTTT. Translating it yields CASATGSGNTIYF.

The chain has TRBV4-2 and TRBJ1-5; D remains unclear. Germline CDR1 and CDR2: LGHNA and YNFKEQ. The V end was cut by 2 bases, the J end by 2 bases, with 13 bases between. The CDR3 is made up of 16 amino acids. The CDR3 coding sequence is TGTGCCAGCAGCCAAAGTCGGGGAGAAGGCAATCAGCCCCAGCATTTT. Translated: CASSQSRGEGNQPQHF.

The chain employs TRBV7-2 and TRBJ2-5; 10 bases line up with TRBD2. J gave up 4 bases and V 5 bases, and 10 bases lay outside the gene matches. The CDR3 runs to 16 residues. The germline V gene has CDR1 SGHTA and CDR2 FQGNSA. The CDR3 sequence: CASSLRTTSGSETQYF. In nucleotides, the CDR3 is TGTGCCAGCAGCCTAAGGACGACTAGCGGGTCAGAGACCCAGTACTTC.

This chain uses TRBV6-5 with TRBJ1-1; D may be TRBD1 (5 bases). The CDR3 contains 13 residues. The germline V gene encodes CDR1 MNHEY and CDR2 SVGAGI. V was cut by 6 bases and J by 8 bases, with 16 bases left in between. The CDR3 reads CASSLLGGLEAFF. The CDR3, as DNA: TGTGCCAGCAGCCTACTCGGGGGGTTGGAAGCTTTCTTT.

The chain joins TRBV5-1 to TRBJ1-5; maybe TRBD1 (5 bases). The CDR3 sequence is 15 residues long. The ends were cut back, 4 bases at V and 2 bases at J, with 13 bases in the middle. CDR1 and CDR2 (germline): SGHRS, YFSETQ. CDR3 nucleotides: TGCGCCAGCAGCCCGGGGGTCCCCGGCAATCAGCCCCAGCATTTT. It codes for CASSPGVPGNQPQHF.

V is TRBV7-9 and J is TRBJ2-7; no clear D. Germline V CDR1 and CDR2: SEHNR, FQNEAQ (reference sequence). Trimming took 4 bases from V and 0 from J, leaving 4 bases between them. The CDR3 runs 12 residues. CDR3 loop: CASSSVSYEQYF. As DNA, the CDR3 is TGTGCCAGCAGCTCCGTCTCCTACGAGCAGTACTTC.

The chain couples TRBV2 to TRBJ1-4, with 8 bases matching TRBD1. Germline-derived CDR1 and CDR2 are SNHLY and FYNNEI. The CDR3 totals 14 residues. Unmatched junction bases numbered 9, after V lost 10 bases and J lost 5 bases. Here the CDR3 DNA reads TGTGCCACCCGAGGTGGGACAGGAAATGAAAAACTGTTTTTT. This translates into CATRGGTGNEKLFF.

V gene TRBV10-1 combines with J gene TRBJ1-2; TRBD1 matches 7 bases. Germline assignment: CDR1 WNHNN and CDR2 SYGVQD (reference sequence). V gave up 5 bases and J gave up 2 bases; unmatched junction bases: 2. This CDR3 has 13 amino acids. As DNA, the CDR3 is TGCGCCAGCAGTTTGGACAGGAACTATGGCTACACCTTC. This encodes CASSLDRNYGYTF.

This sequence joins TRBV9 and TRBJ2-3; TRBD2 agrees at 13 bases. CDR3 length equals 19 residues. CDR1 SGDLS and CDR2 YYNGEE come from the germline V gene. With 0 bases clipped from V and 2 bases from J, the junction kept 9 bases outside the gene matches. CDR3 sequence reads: CASSVGRGLAGRDTDTQYF. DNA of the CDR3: TGTGCCAGCAGCGTAGGGAGGGGACTAGCGGGAAGAGACACAGATACGCAGTATTTT.

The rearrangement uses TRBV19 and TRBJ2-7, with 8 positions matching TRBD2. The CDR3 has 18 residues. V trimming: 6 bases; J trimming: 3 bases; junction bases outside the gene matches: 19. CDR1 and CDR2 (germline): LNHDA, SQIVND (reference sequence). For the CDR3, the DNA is TGTGCCAGTAGCTTCCTCCCAGTGGCGAGCGGGAGTTTCTACGAGCAGTACTTC. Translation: CASSFLPVASGSFYEQYF.

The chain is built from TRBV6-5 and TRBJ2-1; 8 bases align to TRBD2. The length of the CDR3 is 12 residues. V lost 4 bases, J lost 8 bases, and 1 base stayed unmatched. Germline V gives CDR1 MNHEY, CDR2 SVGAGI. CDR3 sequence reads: CASSSGGDEQFF. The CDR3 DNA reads TGTGCCAGCAGTTCGGGGGGGGATGAGCAGTTCTTC.

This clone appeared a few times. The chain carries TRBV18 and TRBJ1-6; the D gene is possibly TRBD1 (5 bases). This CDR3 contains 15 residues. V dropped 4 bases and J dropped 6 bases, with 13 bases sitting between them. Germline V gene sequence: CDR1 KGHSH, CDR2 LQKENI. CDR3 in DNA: TGTGCCAGCTCACTGTCCGGGACGATTAATTCACCCCTCCACTTT. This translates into CASSLSGTINSPLHF.

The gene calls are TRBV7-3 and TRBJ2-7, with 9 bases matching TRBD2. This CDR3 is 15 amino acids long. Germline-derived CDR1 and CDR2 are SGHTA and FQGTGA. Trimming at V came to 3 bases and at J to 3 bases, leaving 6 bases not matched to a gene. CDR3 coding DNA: TGTGCCAGCAGCTTGGGACTAGCCGGATTCTACGAGCAGTACTTC. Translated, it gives CASSLGLAGFYEQYF.

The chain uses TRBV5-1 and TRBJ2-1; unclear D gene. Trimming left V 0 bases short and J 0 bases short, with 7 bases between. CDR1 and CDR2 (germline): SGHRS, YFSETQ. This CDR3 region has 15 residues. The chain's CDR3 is CASSLGPNSYNEQFF. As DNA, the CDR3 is TGCGCCAGCAGCTTGGGACCCAACTCCTACAATGAGCAGTTCTTC.

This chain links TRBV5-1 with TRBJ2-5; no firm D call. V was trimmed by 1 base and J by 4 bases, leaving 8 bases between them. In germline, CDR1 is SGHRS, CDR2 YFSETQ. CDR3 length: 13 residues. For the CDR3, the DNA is TGCGCCAGCAGCTTGATGGGCCCAGAGACCCAGTACTTC. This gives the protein CASSLMGPETQYF. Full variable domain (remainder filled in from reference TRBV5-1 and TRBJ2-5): KAGVTQTPRYLIKTRGQQVTLSCSPISGHRSVSWYQQTPGQGLQFLFEYFSETQRNKGNFPGRFSGRQFSNSRSEMNVSTLELGDSALYLCASSLMGPETQYFGPGTRLLVL.

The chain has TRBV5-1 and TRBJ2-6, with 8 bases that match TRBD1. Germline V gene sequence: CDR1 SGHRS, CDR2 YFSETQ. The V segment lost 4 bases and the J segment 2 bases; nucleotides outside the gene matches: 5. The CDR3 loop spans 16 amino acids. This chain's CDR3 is CASSPPDRAGANVLTF. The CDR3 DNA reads TGCGCCAGCAGCCCTCCGGACAGGGCTGGGGCCAACGTCCTGACTTTC.

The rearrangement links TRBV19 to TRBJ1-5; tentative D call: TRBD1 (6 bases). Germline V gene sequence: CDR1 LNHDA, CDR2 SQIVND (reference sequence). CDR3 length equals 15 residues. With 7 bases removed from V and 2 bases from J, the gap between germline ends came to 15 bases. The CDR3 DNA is TGTGCCAGTACCGCGACAGGCCTCGGCAATCAGCCCCAGCATTTT. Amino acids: CASTATGLGNQPQHF. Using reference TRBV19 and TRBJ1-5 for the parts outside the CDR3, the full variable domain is DGGITQSPKYLFRKEGQNVTLSCEQNLNHDAMYWYRQDPGQGLRLIYYSQIVNDFQKGDIAEGYSVSREKKESFPLTVTSAQKNPTAFYLCASTATGLGNQPQHFGDGTRLSIL.

The CDR3 loop is CASSLAGTALTYEQYF. CDR3 nucleotides: TGCGCCAGCAGCTTGGCCGGGACAGCCCTTACCTACGAGCAGTACTTC. J is TRBJ2-7 and V is TRBV5-1; 7 bases are shared with TRBD1. Germline CDR1 SGHRS, CDR2 YFSETQ. Trimming cost V 0 bases and J 2 bases; bases outside gene matches: 8. This CDR3 has 16 amino acids.